These 31 T cell receptor beta chains were sequenced from one sample in a study of T cells expressing NK-cell markers (dated by TCRdb to 2020 to 2021). The library was obtained by 5' RACE. Data came from an Illumina HiSeq 2000. TCRdb reprocessed the reads and provides one entry for every CDR3 protein sequence; no DNA is given. The table for this sample lists a few hundred thousand distinct CDR3 sequences. In total, the top ten clones hold approximately 3.6% of the sample. Sequenced input: blood T cells: a sorted CD56 or NKG2C T cell subset, CD4+ or CD8+ T cells, or bulk PBMC T cells (not recorded which). The source of these receptors is a man younger than 30 in good health. Donor details come from another sample of the same person, matched by shared clones.

The chain has TRBV4-2 and TRBJ2-1; TCRdb's assignment of TRBD1 cannot be checked, as there is no DNA. The CDR3 contains 16 residues. Germline-derived CDR1 and CDR2 are LGHNA and YNFKEQ. The CDR3 reads CASSQLGGGRSNEQFF.

The chain links TRBV7-9 to TRBJ2-3; TCRdb outputs TRBD2, but without DNA this stays unchecked. CDR1 and CDR2 from the germline V gene are SEHNR and FQNEAQ (reference sequence). The CDR3 totals 16 residues. The CDR3 reads CASSALAARLTDTQYF. The variable domain in full, completed from reference TRBV7-9 and TRBJ2-3, reads DTGVSQNPRHKITKRGQNVTFRCDPISEHNRLYWYRQTLGQGPEFLTYFQNEAQLEKSRLLSDRFSAERPKGSFSTLEIQRTEQGDSAMYLCASSALAARLTDTQYFGPGTRLTVL.

The V gene is TRBV20-1, the J gene TRBJ2-1. Germline loops: CDR1 DFQATT, CDR2 SNEGSKA (reference sequence). The CDR3 runs to 12 residues. The CDR3 is CSARKEGGQQFF.

The V and J genes are TRBV12-5 and TRBJ2-1; TCRdb's assignment of TRBD1 cannot be checked, as there is no DNA. This CDR3 region has 14 residues. CDR1 and CDR2 (germline): LGHNT, FRNRAP. The CDR3 loop is CASGLGDVYNEQFF.

CDR3 residues: CASSLDPGQGIYEQYF. This chain links TRBV12-3 or TRBV12-4 with TRBJ2-7; TCRdb selects TRBD1, and the lack of DNA leaves this call unchecked. CDR3 size: 16 residues.

This rearrangement joins TRBV7-2 to TRBJ1-5. The germline CDR1 and CDR2 sequences are SGHTA and FQGNSA. The CDR3 runs to 15 residues. The CDR3 is CASSLRRQSDQPQHF.

The rearrangement links TRBV23-1 to TRBJ2-2; without DNA, the TCRdb call of TRBD1 cannot be checked. TRBV23-1 carries the ORF label, with uncertain function. CDR3 length equals 14 residues. CDR3 in amino acids: CASRGLGQPGELFF.

The genes are TRBV7-2 and TRBJ1-6; with no DNA, the TCRdb D assignment of TRBD1 cannot be verified. Looked up from germline, CDR1 is SGHTA and CDR2 is FQGNSA. This CDR3 comprises 14 residues. The CDR3 sequence is CASSRDRGNSPLHF.

The J gene is TRBJ2-7, the V gene TRBV12-3 or TRBV12-4; TCRdb indicates TRBD2, and absent DNA this call remains unverified. The length of the CDR3 is 12 residues. The CDR3 sequence: CASALSSYEQYF.

The gene calls are TRBV6-1 and TRBJ2-7; TCRdb selects TRBD1, and the lack of DNA leaves this call unchecked. The germline CDR1 and CDR2 sequences are MNHNS and SASEGT. The CDR3 spans 14 residues. CDR3 sequence: CASSSRTGRDEQYF.

This chain connects TRBV6-4 to TRBJ2-1; the TCRdb call, TRBD1, lacks DNA for checking. The V gene's germline CDR1 is MRHNA and CDR2 SNTAGT. The CDR3 has 14 amino acids. The CDR3 sequence: CASSDLGQGNEQFF.

CDR3 sequence: CSVLDRGAGELFF. The rearrangement links TRBV29-1 to TRBJ2-2; TCRdb returns TRBD1, unconfirmable since there is no DNA. CDR3 length: 13 residues. Germline CDR1 and CDR2: SQVTM and ANQGSEA.

The chain is built from TRBV11-2 and TRBJ2-3; TCRdb calls TRBD2, which cannot be checked without DNA. The CDR3 is 15 amino acids. Germline assignment: CDR1 SGHAT and CDR2 FQNNGV. The CDR3 region is CASSIAGESADTQYF.

J is TRBJ2-5 and V is TRBV28; lacking DNA, the TRBD2 call made by TCRdb goes unchecked. This CDR3 has 15 amino acids. The V gene's germline CDR1 is MDHEN and CDR2 SYDVKM. CDR3 in amino acids: CASSPLGLSQETQYF.

The gene calls are TRBV2 and TRBJ2-5; the TCRdb call, TRBD1, lacks DNA for checking. Germline loops: CDR1 SNHLY, CDR2 FYNNEI. CDR3 size: 15 residues. The CDR3 loop is CASSEAPGPQETQYF.

The V gene is TRBV24-1, the J gene TRBJ1-2; TCRdb's D gene call, TRBD1, goes unchecked for lack of DNA. The CDR3 loop spans 11 amino acids. From germline, CDR1 is KGHDR and CDR2 SFDVKD. The CDR3: CATSDGGGYTF.

The rearrangement joins TRBV5-1 to TRBJ2-1; TCRdb names TRBD2, which stays unverified in the absence of DNA. This CDR3 spans 18 amino acids. Germline CDR1 is SGHRS and CDR2 is YFSETQ. The CDR3 protein is CASSRGLADDSSYNEQFF.

V and J are TRBV7-9 and TRBJ2-2; TCRdb gives TRBD1 as the D gene, but with no DNA this cannot be confirmed. Germline CDR1 SEHNR, CDR2 FQNEAQ (reference sequence). The CDR3 covers 15 residues. The chain's CDR3 is CASSASGRGTGELFF.

The chain combines TRBV7-9 with TRBJ2-5; checking the TCRdb D call of TRBD1 is not possible without DNA. Germline V gene sequence: CDR1 SEHNR, CDR2 FQNEAQ (reference sequence). This CDR3 has 13 residues. The CDR3 spells CASAPRTEETQYF.

V is TRBV13 and J is TRBJ2-1; the D call of TRBD2 rests on TCRdb alone, since no DNA is present to check it. This CDR3 region has 16 residues. Germline CDR1 is PRHDT and CDR2 is FYEKMQ (reference sequence). The CDR3 spells CASSPSGREGTNEQFF.

This chain joins TRBV12-3 or TRBV12-4 and TRBJ1-2; as DNA is missing, the TRBD1 call by TCRdb cannot be tested. The length of the CDR3 is 14 residues. The CDR3 loop reads CASSLRGGDYGYTF.

The chain carries TRBV5-5 and TRBJ2-3; lacking DNA, the TRBD2 call made by TCRdb goes unchecked. CDR1 and CDR2 from the germline V gene are SGHKS and YYEKEE (reference sequence). The CDR3 has 16 residues. The CDR3 here is CASSAPAARSTDTQYF.

The V and J genes are TRBV25-1 and TRBJ2-4; TCRdb outputs TRBD1, but without DNA this stays unchecked. Germline loops: CDR1 MGHDK, CDR2 SYGVNS. The CDR3 length is 14 residues. Here the CDR3 reads CASAIQGEKNIQYF. The complete variable domain, with remaining parts taken from reference TRBV25-1 and TRBJ2-4, reads EADIYQTPRYLVIGTGKKITLECSQTMGHDKMYWYQQDPGMELHLIHYSYGVNSTEKGDLSSESTVSRIRTEHFPLTLESARPSHTSQYLCASAIQGEKNIQYFGAGTRLSVL.

The chain carries TRBV15 and TRBJ2-5. The CDR3 runs to 13 residues. Germline CDR1 and CDR2: LNHNV and YYDKDF (reference sequence). CDR3 loop: CATKGVGKETQYF.

This chain joins TRBV4-1 and TRBJ2-4; TCRdb's D call, TRBD2, is unchecked because there is no DNA. This CDR3 spans 15 amino acids. CDR1 is MGHRA and CDR2 is YSYEKL in the germline V gene. CDR3: CASSQEDGTGNIQYF.

The rearrangement links TRBV20-1 to TRBJ2-3; TCRdb's assignment of TRBD1 cannot be checked, as there is no DNA. Germline V gene data show CDR1 as DFQATT and CDR2 as SNEGSKA (reference sequence). The CDR3 runs 15 residues. The CDR3 loop reads CSATDRGLSTDTQYF.

The genes are TRBV4-2 and TRBJ1-1. Germline V gene sequence: CDR1 LGHNA, CDR2 YNFKEQ. The CDR3 extends over 15 amino acids. The CDR3 loop reads CASSQDQGSYTEAFF.

The chain is built from TRBV18 and TRBJ2-1. Germline loops: CDR1 KGHSH, CDR2 LQKENI. CDR3 length: 13 residues. CDR3 loop: CASSPIQYNEQFF.

V is TRBV19 and J is TRBJ1-1; TCRdb's assignment of TRBD1 cannot be checked, as there is no DNA. The CDR3 sequence is 13 residues long. The germline V gene encodes CDR1 LNHDA and CDR2 SQIVND (reference sequence). This chain's CDR3 is CASSISGQGEAFF.

V usage is TRBV25-1 and J usage is TRBJ2-2; TCRdb selects TRBD1, and the lack of DNA leaves this call unchecked. This CDR3 is 15 amino acids long. CDR1 is MGHDK and CDR2 is SYGVNS in the germline V gene. CDR3 in amino acids: CASREQGASTGELFF. Filled out from reference TRBV25-1 and TRBJ2-2, the complete variable domain reads EADIYQTPRYLVIGTGKKITLECSQTMGHDKMYWYQQDPGMELHLIHYSYGVNSTEKGDLSSESTVSRIRTEHFPLTLESARPSHTSQYLCASREQGASTGELFFGEGSRLTVL.

V gene TRBV21-1 combines with J gene TRBJ1-1. TRBV21-1 is classified as a pseudogene. This CDR3 spans 16 amino acids. The CDR3 loop reads CASSKVSQVSANEAFF.